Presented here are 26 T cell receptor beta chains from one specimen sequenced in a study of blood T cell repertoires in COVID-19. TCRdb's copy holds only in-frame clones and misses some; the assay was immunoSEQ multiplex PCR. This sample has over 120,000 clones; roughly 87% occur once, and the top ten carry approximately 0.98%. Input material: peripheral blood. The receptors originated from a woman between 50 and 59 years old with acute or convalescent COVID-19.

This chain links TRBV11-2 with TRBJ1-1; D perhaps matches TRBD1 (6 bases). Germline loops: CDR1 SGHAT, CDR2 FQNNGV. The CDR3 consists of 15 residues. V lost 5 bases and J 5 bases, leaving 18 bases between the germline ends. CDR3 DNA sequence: TGTGCCAGCAGCGTGTTTAACAGGGATGGGACTGAAGCTTTCTTT. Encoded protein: CASSVFNRDGTEAFF.

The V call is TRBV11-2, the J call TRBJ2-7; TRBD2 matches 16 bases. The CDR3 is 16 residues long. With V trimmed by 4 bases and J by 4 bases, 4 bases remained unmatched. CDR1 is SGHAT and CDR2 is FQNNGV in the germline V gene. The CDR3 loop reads CASSWGTSGRAYEQYF. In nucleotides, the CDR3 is TGTGCCAGCAGCTGGGGGACTAGCGGGAGGGCTTACGAGCAGTACTTC.

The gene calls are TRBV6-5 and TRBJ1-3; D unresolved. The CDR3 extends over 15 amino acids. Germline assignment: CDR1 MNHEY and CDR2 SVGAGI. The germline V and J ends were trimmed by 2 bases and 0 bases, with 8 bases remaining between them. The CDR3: CASSYDLNSGNTIYF. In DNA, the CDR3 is TGTGCCAGCAGTTACGATCTAAACTCTGGAAACACCATATATTTT.

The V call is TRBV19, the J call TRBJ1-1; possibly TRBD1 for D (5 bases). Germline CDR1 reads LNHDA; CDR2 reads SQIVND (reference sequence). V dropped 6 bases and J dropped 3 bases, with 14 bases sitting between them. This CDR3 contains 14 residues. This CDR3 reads CASSQLGGDTEAFF. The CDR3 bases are TGTGCCAGTAGCCAACTAGGAGGGGACACTGAAGCTTTCTTT.

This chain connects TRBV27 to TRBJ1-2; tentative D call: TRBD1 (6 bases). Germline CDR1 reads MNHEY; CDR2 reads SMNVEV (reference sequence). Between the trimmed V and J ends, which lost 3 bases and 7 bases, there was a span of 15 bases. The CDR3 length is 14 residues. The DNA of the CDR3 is TGTGCCAGCAGTTTCATAGGGGGAAGGTTTGGCTACACCTTC. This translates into CASSFIGGRFGYTF.

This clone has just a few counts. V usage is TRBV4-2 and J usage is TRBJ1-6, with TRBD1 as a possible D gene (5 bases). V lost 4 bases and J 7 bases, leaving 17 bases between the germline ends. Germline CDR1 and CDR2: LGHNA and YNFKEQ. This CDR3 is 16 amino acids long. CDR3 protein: CASSLVHPGGNSPLHF. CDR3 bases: TGTGCCAGCAGCCTGGTGCACCCCGGGGGAAATTCACCCCTCCACTTT.

The CDR3 DNA sequence: TGTGCCTGGAGTTCACAGGGGAGCGAGCAGTACTTC. Residues: CAWSSQGSEQYF. The chain has TRBV30 and TRBJ2-7, with 7 bases aligning to TRBD1. Germline V CDR1 and CDR2: GTSNPN, SVGIG (reference sequence). With 2 bases clipped from V and 6 bases from J, the junction kept 4 bases outside the gene matches. CDR3 length equals 12 residues.

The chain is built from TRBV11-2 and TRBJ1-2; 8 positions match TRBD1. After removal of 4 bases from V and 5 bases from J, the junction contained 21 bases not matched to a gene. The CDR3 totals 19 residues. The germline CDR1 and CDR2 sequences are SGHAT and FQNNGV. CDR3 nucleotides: TGTGCCAGCAGCTCCTTGTACCGGGACAGGAGCGACAAAGTTTATGGCTACACCTTC. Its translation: CASSSLYRDRSDKVYGYTF.

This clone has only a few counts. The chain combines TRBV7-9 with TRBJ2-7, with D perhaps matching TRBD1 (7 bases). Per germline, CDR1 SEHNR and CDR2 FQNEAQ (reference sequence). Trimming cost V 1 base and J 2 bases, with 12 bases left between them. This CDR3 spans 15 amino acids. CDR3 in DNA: TGTGCCAGCAGCTTAGTTGTCAGGGGGGCCTACGAGCAGTACTTC. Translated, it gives CASSLVVRGAYEQYF. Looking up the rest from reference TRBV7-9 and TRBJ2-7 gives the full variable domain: DTGVSQNPRHKITKRGQNVTFRCDPISEHNRLYWYRQTLGQGPEFLTYFQNEAQLEKSRLLSDRFSAERPKGSFSTLEIQRTEQGDSAMYLCASSLVVRGAYEQYFGPGTRLTVT.

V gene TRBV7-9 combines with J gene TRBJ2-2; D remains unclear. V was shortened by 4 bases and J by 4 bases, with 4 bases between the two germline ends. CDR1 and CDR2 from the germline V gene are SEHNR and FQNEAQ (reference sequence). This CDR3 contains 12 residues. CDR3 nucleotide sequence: TGTGCCAGCAGCTCTCCCACCGGGGAGCTGTTTTTT. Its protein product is CASSSPTGELFF.

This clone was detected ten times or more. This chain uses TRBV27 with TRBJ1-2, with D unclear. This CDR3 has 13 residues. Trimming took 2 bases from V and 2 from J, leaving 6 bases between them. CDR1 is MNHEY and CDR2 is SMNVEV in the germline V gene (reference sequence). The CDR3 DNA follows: TGTGCCAGCAGTTTACGGGGAAACTATGGCTACACCTTC. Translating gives CASSLRGNYGYTF.

DNA for the CDR3: TGCGCCAGCAGCGGGATCAGGGGAAGCAATCAGCCCCAGCATTTT. It encodes CASSGIRGSNQPQHF. The chain couples TRBV4-1 to TRBJ1-5; D perhaps matches TRBD1 (6 bases). The germline V and J ends were trimmed by 5 bases and 1 base, with 12 bases remaining between them. Germline V gives CDR1 MGHRA, CDR2 YSYEKL. The CDR3 consists of 15 residues.

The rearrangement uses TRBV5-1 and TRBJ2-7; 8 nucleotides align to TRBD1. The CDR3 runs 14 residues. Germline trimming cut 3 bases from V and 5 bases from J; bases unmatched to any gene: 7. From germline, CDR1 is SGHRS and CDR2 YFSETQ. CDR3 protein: CASSSAGQGHEQYF. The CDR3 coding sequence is TGCGCCAGCAGCTCTGCTGGACAGGGCCACGAGCAGTACTTC.

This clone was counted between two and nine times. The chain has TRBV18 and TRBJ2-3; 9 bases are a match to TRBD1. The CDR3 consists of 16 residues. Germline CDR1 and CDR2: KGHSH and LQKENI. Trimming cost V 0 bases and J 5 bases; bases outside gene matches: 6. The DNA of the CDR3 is TGTGCCAGCTCACCACCGTCGGGACAGGGTGGAGATACGCAGTATTTT. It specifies CASSPPSGQGGDTQYF.

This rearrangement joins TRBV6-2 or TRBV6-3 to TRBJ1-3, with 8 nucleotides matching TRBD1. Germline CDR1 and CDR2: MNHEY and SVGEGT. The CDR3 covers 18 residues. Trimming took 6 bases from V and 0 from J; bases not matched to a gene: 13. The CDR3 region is CASSSGTGFLLSGNTIYF. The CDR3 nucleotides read TGTGCCAGCAGCTCCGGGACAGGCTTTCTTCTCTCTGGAAACACCATATATTTT.

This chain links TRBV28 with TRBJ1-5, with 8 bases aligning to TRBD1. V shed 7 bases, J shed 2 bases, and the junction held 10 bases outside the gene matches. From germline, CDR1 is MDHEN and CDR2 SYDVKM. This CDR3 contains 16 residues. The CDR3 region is CASNQQGGLRNQPQHF. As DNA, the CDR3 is TGTGCCAGCAACCAACAGGGGGGTCTCCGCAATCAGCCCCAGCATTTT. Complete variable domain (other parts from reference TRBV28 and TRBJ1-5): DVKVTQSSRYLVKRTGEKVFLECVQDMDHENMFWYRQDPGLGLRLIYFSYDVKMKEKGDIPEGYSVSREKKERFSLILESASTNQTSMYLCASNQQGGLRNQPQHFGDGTRLSIL.

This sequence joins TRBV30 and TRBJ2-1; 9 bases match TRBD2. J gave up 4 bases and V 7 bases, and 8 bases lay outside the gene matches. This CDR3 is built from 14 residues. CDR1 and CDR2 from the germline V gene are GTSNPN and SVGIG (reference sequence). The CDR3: CASDSGSRYNEQFF. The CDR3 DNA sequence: TGTGCCTCCGATAGCGGGAGTAGGTACAATGAGCAGTTCTTC.

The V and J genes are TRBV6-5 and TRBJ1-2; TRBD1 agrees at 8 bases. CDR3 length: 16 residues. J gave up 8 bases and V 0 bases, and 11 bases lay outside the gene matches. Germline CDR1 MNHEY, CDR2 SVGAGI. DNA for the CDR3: TGTGCCAGCAGTTACTCCTCCGGACAGGGTTGGGACGGCTACACCTTC. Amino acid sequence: CASSYSSGQGWDGYTF.

CDR3 coding DNA: TGTGCCAGCAGCGAGACAGGGAACAATCAGCCCCAGCATTTT. Residues: CASSETGNNQPQHF. The genes are TRBV9 and TRBJ1-5, with TRBD1 identical over 7 bases. The CDR3 covers 14 residues. V dropped 3 bases and J dropped 3; count of bases not matched to a gene: 3. Germline V gene sequence: CDR1 SGDLS, CDR2 YYNGEE. Based on the CDR3 plus reference TRBV9 and TRBJ1-5, the full variable domain is DSGVTQTPKHLITATGQRVTLRCSPRSGDLSVYWYQQSLDQGLQFLIQYYNGEERAKGNILERFSAQQFPDLHSELNLSSLELGDSALYFCASSETGNNQPQHFGDGTRLSIL.

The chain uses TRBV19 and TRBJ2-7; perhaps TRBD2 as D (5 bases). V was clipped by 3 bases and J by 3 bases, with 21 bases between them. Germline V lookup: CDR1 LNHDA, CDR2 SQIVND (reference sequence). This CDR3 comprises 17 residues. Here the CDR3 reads CASSIREFSTQDYEQYF. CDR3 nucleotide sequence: TGTGCCAGTAGTATCCGGGAATTCTCAACTCAAGACTACGAGCAGTACTTC.

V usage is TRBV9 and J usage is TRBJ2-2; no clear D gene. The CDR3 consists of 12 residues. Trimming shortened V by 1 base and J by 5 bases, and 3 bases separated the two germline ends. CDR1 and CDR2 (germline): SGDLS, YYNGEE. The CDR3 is CASSVLTGELFF. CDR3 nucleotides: TGTGCCAGCAGCGTACTTACCGGGGAGCTGTTTTTT.

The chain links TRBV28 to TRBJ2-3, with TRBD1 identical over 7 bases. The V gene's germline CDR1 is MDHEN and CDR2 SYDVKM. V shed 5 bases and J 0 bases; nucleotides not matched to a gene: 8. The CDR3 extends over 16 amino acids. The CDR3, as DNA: TGTGCCAGCAGTCCCATAACAGGGGAAAGCACAGATACGCAGTATTTT. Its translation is CASSPITGESTDTQYF.

The CDR3, as DNA: TGTGCCAGCAGTGAATGGTACATTTCTAGCGGGAGGTACACAGATACGCAGTATTTT. Amino acid sequence: CASSEWYISSGRYTDTQYF. This rearrangement joins TRBV6-1 to TRBJ2-3, with 11 bases fitting TRBD2. Germline V gene data show CDR1 as MNHNS and CDR2 as SASEGT. V lost 2 bases to trimming and J lost 2 bases; unmatched junction nucleotides: 12. This CDR3 region has 19 residues.

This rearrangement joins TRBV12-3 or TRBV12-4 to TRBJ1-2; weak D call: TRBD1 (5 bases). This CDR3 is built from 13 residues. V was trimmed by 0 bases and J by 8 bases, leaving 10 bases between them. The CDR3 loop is CASSLAERGGYTF. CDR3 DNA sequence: TGTGCCAGCAGTTTAGCGGAAAGGGGAGGCTACACCTTC.

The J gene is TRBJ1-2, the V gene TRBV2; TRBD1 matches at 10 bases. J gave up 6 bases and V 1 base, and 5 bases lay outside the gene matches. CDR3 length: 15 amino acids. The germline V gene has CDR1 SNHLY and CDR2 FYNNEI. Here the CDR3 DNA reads TGTGCCAGCAGTGAAGTGGGACAGGGGATTAATGGCTACACCTTC. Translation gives CASSEVGQGINGYTF. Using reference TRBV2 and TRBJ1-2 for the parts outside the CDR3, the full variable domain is EPEVTQTPSHQVTQMGQEVILRCVPISNHLYFYWYRQILGQKVEFLVSFYNNEISEKSEIFDDQFSVERPDGSNFTLKIRSTKLEDSAMYFCASSEVGQGINGYTFGSGTRLTVV.

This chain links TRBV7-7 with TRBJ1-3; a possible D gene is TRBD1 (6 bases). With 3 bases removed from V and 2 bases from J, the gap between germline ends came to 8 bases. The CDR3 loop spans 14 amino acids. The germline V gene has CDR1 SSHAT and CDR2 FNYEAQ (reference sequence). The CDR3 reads CASSLGAPGNTIYF. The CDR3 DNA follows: TGTGCCAGCAGCTTGGGGGCCCCTGGAAACACCATATATTTT.